This T cell receptor (beta chain) was captured by sequencing in a study of blood T cell repertoires in COVID-19. TCRdb's copy holds only in-frame clones and misses some; the assay was immunoSEQ multiplex PCR. Among under 85,000 clones listed, 86% were seen once. J was trimmed by 6 bases and V by 10 bases; bases with no gene match: 10. The germline V gene encodes CDR1 LNHDA and CDR2 SQIVND (reference sequence). The CDR3 covers 13 residues. This chain connects TRBV19 to TRBJ1-2; 8 bases align to TRBD1. The TCR was taken from an elderly man in a cohort sampled during active COVID-19. Sequencing was done on a sample of peripheral blood. The CDR3 DNA sequence: TGTGCCACCCGAACGACAGGGGTTGATGGCTACACCTTC. Translating it yields CATRTTGVDGYTF.